The rows below give T cell receptor beta chains drawn from one sample of a study of shared clonotypes between healthy human individuals. TCRdb keeps only in-frame clones here, not all; method: immunoSEQ multiplex PCR. The data contain roughly 680,000 clones, 55% to 80% of them seen just once; the ten biggest clones take up more than 1.5%. Material: memory CD4+ T cells sorted from blood. All receptors derive from a woman in her 30s in good health. CDR3s include the opening cysteine and the closing phenylalanine or tryptophan. Each record gives: CDR3 protein, CDR3 DNA, D gene, J gene, V gene, CDR3 length, clone size. A D gene is named only where the DNA matches it firmly. Expanded clones get a size class; other rows say once, few or many, or leave the size out.

CDR3aa: CASSTQGLAEETQYF
CDR3nt: TGTGCCAGCAGCACACAGGGGCTAGCGGAAGAGACCCAGTACTTC
d_gene: -
j_gene: TRBJ2-5
v_gene: TRBV2
len: 15
abundance: -

CDR3aa: CASSFGRSQETQYF
CDR3nt: TGTGCCAGCAGCTTCGGCAGGTCCCAAGAGACCCAGTACTTC
d_gene: -
j_gene: TRBJ2-5
v_gene: TRBV5-4
len: 14
abundance: -

CDR3aa: CASSQRLVYEQYF
CDR3nt: TGTGCCAGCAGCCAACGATTGGTCTACGAGCAGTACTTC
d_gene: -
j_gene: TRBJ2-7
v_gene: TRBV16
len: 13
abundance: once

CDR3aa: CASSPLRLGITDTQYF
CDR3nt: TGTGCCAGCAGCCCACTTCGACTAGGGATCACAGATACGCAGTATTTT
d_gene: -
j_gene: TRBJ2-3
v_gene: TRBV7-8
len: 16
abundance: -

CDR3aa: CASSRGVNTEAFF
CDR3nt: TGTGCCAGCAGCCGGGGGGTGAACACTGAAGCTTTCTTT
d_gene: -
j_gene: TRBJ1-1
v_gene: TRBV5-5
len: 13
abundance: -

CDR3aa: CASSFSGGQPQHF
CDR3nt: TGCGCCAGCAGCTTCTCGGGGGGTCAGCCCCAGCATTTT
d_gene: -
j_gene: TRBJ1-5
v_gene: TRBV5-1
len: 13
abundance: -

CDR3aa: CASRSSSGRPIYEQYF
CDR3nt: TGCGCCAGCAGATCGTCTAGCGGGAGGCCAATCTACGAGCAGTACTTC
d_gene: TRBD2
j_gene: TRBJ2-7
v_gene: TRBV5-1
len: 16
abundance: -

CDR3aa: CASSPYLSTQRAGAGQPQHF
CDR3nt: TGCGCCAGCAGCCCTTACCTATCCACACAGAGGGCAGGGGCGGGTCAGCCCCAGCATTTT
d_gene: -
j_gene: TRBJ1-5
v_gene: TRBV4-1
len: 20
abundance: once

CDR3aa: CASRAGGGTDTQYF
CDR3nt: TGTGCCAGCAGAGCGGGGGGTGGCACAGATACGCAGTATTTT
d_gene: TRBD2
j_gene: TRBJ2-3
v_gene: TRBV2
len: 14
abundance: -

CDR3aa: CASSQETALAGGPDTQYF
CDR3nt: TGCGCCAGCAGCCAAGAGACAGCGCTAGCGGGAGGGCCAGATACGCAGTATTTT
d_gene: TRBD2
j_gene: TRBJ2-3
v_gene: TRBV4-1
len: 18
abundance: -

CDR3aa: CAWKAPGSTDTQYF
CDR3nt: TGTGCCTGGAAAGCTCCGGGTAGCACAGATACGCAGTATTTT
d_gene: -
j_gene: TRBJ2-3
v_gene: TRBV30
len: 14
abundance: -

CDR3aa: CASSRTVNTIYF
CDR3nt: TGTGCCAGCAGCCGCACAGTGAACACCATATATTTT
d_gene: -
j_gene: TRBJ1-3
v_gene: TRBV11-2
len: 12
abundance: few

CDR3aa: CASSLPRGATYEQYF
CDR3nt: TGTGCCAGCAGTCTCCCCCGGGGGGCTACCTACGAGCAGTACTTC
d_gene: -
j_gene: TRBJ2-7
v_gene: TRBV28
len: 15
abundance: -

CDR3aa: CASSNGGYSNQPQHF
CDR3nt: TGTGCCAGCAGCAATGGGGGGTATAGCAATCAGCCCCAGCATTTT
d_gene: -
j_gene: TRBJ1-5
v_gene: TRBV21-1
len: 15
abundance: -

CDR3aa: CASSQTIYEQYF
CDR3nt: TGTGCCAGCAGTCAGACCATCTACGAGCAGTACTTC
d_gene: -
j_gene: TRBJ2-7
v_gene: TRBV6-1
len: 12
abundance: -

CDR3aa: CASSPGSEQPQHF
CDR3nt: TGTGCCAGCTCACCAGGTTCGGAGCAGCCCCAGCATTTT
d_gene: -
j_gene: TRBJ1-5
v_gene: TRBV18
len: 13
abundance: few

CDR3aa: CASSPRHNSGANVLTF
CDR3nt: TGTGCCAGCTCACCAAGGCACAACTCTGGGGCCAACGTCCTGACTTTC
d_gene: -
j_gene: TRBJ2-6
v_gene: TRBV18
len: 16
abundance: -

CDR3aa: CASSLVLSGSEQFF
CDR3nt: TGTGCCAGCAGCTTAGTACTTTCGGGCAGTGAGCAGTTCTTC
d_gene: -
j_gene: TRBJ2-1
v_gene: TRBV7-6
len: 14
abundance: -

CDR3aa: CASSPRGGDTNQPQHF
CDR3nt: TGTGCCAGCAGCCCTCGAGGAGGGGACACCAATCAGCCCCAGCATTTT
d_gene: -
j_gene: TRBJ1-5
v_gene: TRBV7-8
len: 16
abundance: -

CDR3aa: CASSFDTYGYTF
CDR3nt: TGTGCCAGCAGTTTCGACACCTATGGCTACACCTTC
d_gene: -
j_gene: TRBJ1-2
v_gene: TRBV28
len: 12
abundance: -

CDR3aa: CASSLASSTGELFF
CDR3nt: TGTGCCAGCAGCTTAGCCTCCAGCACCGGGGAGCTGTTTTTT
d_gene: -
j_gene: TRBJ2-2
v_gene: TRBV7-2
len: 14
abundance: -

CDR3aa: CSARQGPVAFF
CDR3nt: TGCAGTGCAAGACAGGGGCCAGTGGCTTTCTTT
d_gene: TRBD1
j_gene: TRBJ1-1
v_gene: TRBV20-1
len: 11
abundance: -

CDR3aa: CASSGSTGGLNEQYF
CDR3nt: TGCGCCAGCAGCGGATCGACAGGGGGCCTCAACGAGCAGTACTTC
d_gene: TRBD1
j_gene: TRBJ2-7
v_gene: TRBV5-1
len: 15
abundance: -

CDR3aa: CASSLGQGPDTQYF
CDR3nt: TGCGCCAGCAGCTTGGGACAGGGCCCAGATACGCAGTATTTT
d_gene: TRBD1
j_gene: TRBJ2-3
v_gene: TRBV5-1
len: 14
abundance: -

CDR3aa: CASSARTSGRGNEQFF
CDR3nt: TGTGCCAGCAGTGCCCGGACTAGCGGGAGAGGAAATGAGCAGTTCTTC
d_gene: TRBD2
j_gene: TRBJ2-1
v_gene: TRBV2
len: 16
abundance: -

CDR3aa: CASSPATGGGNEQFF
CDR3nt: TGTGCCAGCAGCCCCGCCACTGGCGGGGGCAATGAGCAGTTCTTC
d_gene: TRBD2
j_gene: TRBJ2-1
v_gene: TRBV28
len: 15
abundance: -

CDR3aa: CANQPKYTQYF
CDR3nt: TGTGCCAACCAACCTAAATATACGCAGTATTTT
d_gene: -
j_gene: TRBJ2-3
v_gene: TRBV5-3
len: 11
abundance: -

CDR3aa: CASSLGRFNEKLFF
CDR3nt: TGTGCCAGCAGTCTTGGACGGTTTAATGAAAAACTGTTTTTT
d_gene: -
j_gene: TRBJ1-4
v_gene: TRBV5-6
len: 14
abundance: -

CDR3aa: CTSSLDTGAGEQYF
CDR3nt: TGCACCAGCAGCTTGGATACAGGGGCGGGCGAGCAGTACTTC
d_gene: TRBD1
j_gene: TRBJ2-7
v_gene: TRBV5-1
len: 14
abundance: -

CDR3aa: CASSIGGPINYGYTF
CDR3nt: TGTGCCAGTAGTATTGGGGGGCCTATAAACTATGGCTACACCTTC
d_gene: -
j_gene: TRBJ1-2
v_gene: TRBV19
len: 15
abundance: -

CDR3aa: CASSPDFRQGHGYTF
CDR3nt: TGTGCCAGTAGTCCGGATTTCAGACAGGGACATGGCTACACCTTC
d_gene: TRBD1
j_gene: TRBJ1-2
v_gene: TRBV19
len: 15
abundance: -

CDR3aa: CASSPRGRAGGENYGYTF
CDR3nt: TGTGCCAGCAGCCCGCGCGGGAGGGCAGGGGGCGAAAACTATGGCTACACCTTC
d_gene: TRBD1
j_gene: TRBJ1-2
v_gene: TRBV7-8
len: 18
abundance: -

CDR3aa: CASSPKTGSSYEQYF
CDR3nt: TGTGCCAGCAGCCCAAAGACAGGGTCCTCCTACGAGCAGTACTTC
d_gene: TRBD1
j_gene: TRBJ2-7
v_gene: TRBV7-2
len: 15
abundance: -

CDR3aa: CASSLEGASNQPQHF
CDR3nt: TGTGCCAGCAGTTTAGAGGGGGCAAGCAATCAGCCCCAGCATTTT
d_gene: TRBD1
j_gene: TRBJ1-5
v_gene: TRBV28
len: 15
abundance: -

CDR3aa: CAIRGQATGELFF
CDR3nt: TGTGCCATCAGGGGACAGGCGACCGGGGAGCTGTTTTTT
d_gene: TRBD1
j_gene: TRBJ2-2
v_gene: TRBV10-3
len: 13
abundance: -

CDR3aa: CASSRPSERASSYEQYF
CDR3nt: TGCGCCAGCAGTCGCCCTTCTGAGCGGGCCAGCTCCTACGAGCAGTACTTC
d_gene: -
j_gene: TRBJ2-7
v_gene: TRBV23-1
len: 17
abundance: -

CDR3aa: CASSGTGGSNQPQHF
CDR3nt: TGTGCCAGTAGTGGGACAGGGGGTAGCAATCAGCCCCAGCATTTT
d_gene: TRBD1
j_gene: TRBJ1-5
v_gene: TRBV19
len: 15
abundance: -

CDR3aa: CASSGTGRAGYTF
CDR3nt: TGTGCCAGTAGTGGGACGGGGAGGGCCGGCTACACCTTC
d_gene: -
j_gene: TRBJ1-2
v_gene: TRBV19
len: 13
abundance: -

CDR3aa: CAWSVGTSYNEQFF
CDR3nt: TGTGCCTGGAGTGTGGGGACCTCCTACAATGAGCAGTTCTTC
d_gene: -
j_gene: TRBJ2-1
v_gene: TRBV30
len: 14
abundance: once

CDR3aa: CASTRGETQYF
CDR3nt: TGTGCCAGCACCCGAGGAGAGACCCAGTACTTC
d_gene: -
j_gene: TRBJ2-5
v_gene: TRBV27
len: 11
abundance: -

CDR3aa: CASGRRGAEKLFF
CDR3nt: TGTGCCAGCGGCAGAAGGGGCGCAGAAAAACTGTTTTTT
d_gene: -
j_gene: TRBJ1-4
v_gene: TRBV2
len: 13
abundance: -

CDR3aa: CASSQDGRRRLANEQYF
CDR3nt: TGCGCCAGCAGCCAAGATGGACGCCGGAGACTAGCGAACGAGCAGTACTTC
d_gene: TRBD2
j_gene: TRBJ2-7
v_gene: TRBV4-1
len: 17
abundance: -

CDR3aa: CASRGLTGEETQYF
CDR3nt: TGCGCCAGCAGGGGATTAACAGGCGAAGAGACCCAGTACTTC
d_gene: -
j_gene: TRBJ2-5
v_gene: TRBV5-1
len: 14
abundance: -

CDR3aa: CASSSGQGDSGANVLTF
CDR3nt: TGTGCCAGCAGCTCAGGACAGGGGGACTCTGGGGCCAACGTCCTGACTTTC
d_gene: TRBD1
j_gene: TRBJ2-6
v_gene: TRBV7-9
len: 17
abundance: -

CDR3aa: CASSRSWNQPQHF
CDR3nt: TGTGCCAGCAGCCGGAGTTGGAATCAGCCCCAGCATTTT
d_gene: -
j_gene: TRBJ1-5
v_gene: TRBV28
len: 13
abundance: -

CDR3aa: CASSLKHEQFF
CDR3nt: TGCGCCAGCAGCTTGAAACATGAGCAGTTCTTC
d_gene: -
j_gene: TRBJ2-1
v_gene: TRBV5-1
len: 11
abundance: -

CDR3aa: CASSPPSAGGYTF
CDR3nt: TGTGCCAGCTCACCACCTTCGGCTGGCGGCTACACCTTC
d_gene: -
j_gene: TRBJ1-2
v_gene: TRBV18
len: 13
abundance: few

CDR3aa: CASRHDSSGNTIYF
CDR3nt: TGTGCCAGCAGACACGACAGTTCTGGAAACACCATATATTTT
d_gene: -
j_gene: TRBJ1-3
v_gene: TRBV28
len: 14
abundance: -